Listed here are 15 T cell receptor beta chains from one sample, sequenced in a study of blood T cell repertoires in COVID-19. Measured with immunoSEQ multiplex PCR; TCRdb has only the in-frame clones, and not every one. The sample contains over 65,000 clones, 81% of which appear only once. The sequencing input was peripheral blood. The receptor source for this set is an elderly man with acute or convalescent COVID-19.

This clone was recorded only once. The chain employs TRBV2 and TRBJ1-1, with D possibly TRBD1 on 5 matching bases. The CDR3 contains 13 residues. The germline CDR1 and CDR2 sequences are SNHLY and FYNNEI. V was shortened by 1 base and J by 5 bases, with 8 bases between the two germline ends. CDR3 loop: CASSEGGRTEAFF. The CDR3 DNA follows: TGTGCCAGCAGTGAAGGGGGGAGGACTGAAGCTTTCTTT.

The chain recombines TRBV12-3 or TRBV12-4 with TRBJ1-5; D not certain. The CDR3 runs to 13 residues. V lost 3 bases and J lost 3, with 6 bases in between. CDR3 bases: TGTGCCAGCAGTTTTGGAGACAATCAGCCCCAGCATTTT. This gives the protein CASSFGDNQPQHF.

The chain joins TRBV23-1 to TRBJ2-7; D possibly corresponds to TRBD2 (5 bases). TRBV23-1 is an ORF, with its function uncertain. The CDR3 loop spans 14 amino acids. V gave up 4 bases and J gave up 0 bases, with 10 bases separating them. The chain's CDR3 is CASSLRTVSYEQYF. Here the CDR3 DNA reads TGCGCCAGCAGTCTGAGGACTGTCTCCTACGAGCAGTACTTC.

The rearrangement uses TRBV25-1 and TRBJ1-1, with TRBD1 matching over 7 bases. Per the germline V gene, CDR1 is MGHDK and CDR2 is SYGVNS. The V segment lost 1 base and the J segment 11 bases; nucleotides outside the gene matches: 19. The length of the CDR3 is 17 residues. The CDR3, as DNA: TGTGCCAGCAGTGAATTGGGTGGGGGACAGAAAACAGTAGGGGCTTTCTTT. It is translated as CASSELGGGQKTVGAFF. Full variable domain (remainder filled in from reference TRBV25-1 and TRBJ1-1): EADIYQTPRYLVIGTGKKITLECSQTMGHDKMYWYQQDPGMELHLIHYSYGVNSTEKGDLSSESTVSRIRTEHFPLTLESARPSHTSQYLCASSELGGGQKTVGAFFGQGTRLTVV.

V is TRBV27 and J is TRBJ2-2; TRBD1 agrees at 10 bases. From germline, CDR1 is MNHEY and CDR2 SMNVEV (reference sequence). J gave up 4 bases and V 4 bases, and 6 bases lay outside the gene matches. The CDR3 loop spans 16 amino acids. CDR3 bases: TGTGCCAGCAGTTCCCGGGACAGGGGAGGCACCGGGGAGCTGTTTTTT. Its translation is CASSSRDRGGTGELFF.

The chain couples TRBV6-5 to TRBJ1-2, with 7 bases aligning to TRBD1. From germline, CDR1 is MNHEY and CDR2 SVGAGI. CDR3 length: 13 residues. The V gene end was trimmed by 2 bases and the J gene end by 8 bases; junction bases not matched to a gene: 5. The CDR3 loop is CASSYIRQGGYTF. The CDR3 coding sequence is TGTGCCAGCAGTTACATCCGACAGGGCGGCTACACCTTC.

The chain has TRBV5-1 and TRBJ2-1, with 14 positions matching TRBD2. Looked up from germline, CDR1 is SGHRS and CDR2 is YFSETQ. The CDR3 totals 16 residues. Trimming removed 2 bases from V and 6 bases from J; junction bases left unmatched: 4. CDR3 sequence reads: CASSLPTSGRANEQFF. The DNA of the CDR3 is TGCGCCAGCAGCTTACCGACTAGCGGGAGGGCCAATGAGCAGTTCTTC. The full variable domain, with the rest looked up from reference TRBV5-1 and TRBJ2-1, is KAGVTQTPRYLIKTRGQQVTLSCSPISGHRSVSWYQQTPGQGLQFLFEYFSETQRNKGNFPGRFSGRQFSNSRSEMNVSTLELGDSALYLCASSLPTSGRANEQFFGPGTRLTVL.

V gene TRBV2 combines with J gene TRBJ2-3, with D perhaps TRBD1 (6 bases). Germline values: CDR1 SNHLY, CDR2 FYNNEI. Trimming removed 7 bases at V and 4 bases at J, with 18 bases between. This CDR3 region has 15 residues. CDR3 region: CASNLDRPNPDTQYF. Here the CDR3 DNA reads TGTGCCAGCAATTTAGACAGGCCCAACCCAGATACGCAGTATTTT.

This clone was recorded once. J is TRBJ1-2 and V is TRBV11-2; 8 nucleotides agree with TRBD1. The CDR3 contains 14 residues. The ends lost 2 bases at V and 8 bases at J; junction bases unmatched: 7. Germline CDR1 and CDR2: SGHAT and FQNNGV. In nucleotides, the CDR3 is TGTGCCAGCAGCTTAACCCCGGACAGGGACGGCTACACCTTC. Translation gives CASSLTPDRDGYTF.

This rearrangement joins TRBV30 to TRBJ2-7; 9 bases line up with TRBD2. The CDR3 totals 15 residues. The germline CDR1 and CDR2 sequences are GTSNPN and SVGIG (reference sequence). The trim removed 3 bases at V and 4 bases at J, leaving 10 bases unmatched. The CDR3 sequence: CAWRSSAGGMYEQYF. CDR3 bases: TGTGCCTGGAGGAGCTCTGCGGGAGGGATGTACGAGCAGTACTTC.

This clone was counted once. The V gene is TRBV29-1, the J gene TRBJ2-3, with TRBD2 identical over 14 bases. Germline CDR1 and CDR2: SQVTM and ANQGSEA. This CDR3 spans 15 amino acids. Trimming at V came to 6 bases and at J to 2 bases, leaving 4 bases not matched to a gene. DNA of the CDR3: TGCAGCGTCCGACTAGCGGGAGGGTACACAGATACGCAGTATTTT. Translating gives CSVRLAGGYTDTQYF.

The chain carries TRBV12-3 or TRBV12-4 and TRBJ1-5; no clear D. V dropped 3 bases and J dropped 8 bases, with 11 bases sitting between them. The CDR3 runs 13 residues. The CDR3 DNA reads TGTGCCAGCAGTTTCAACGAGATGGAGCCCCAGCATTTT. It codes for CASSFNEMEPQHF.

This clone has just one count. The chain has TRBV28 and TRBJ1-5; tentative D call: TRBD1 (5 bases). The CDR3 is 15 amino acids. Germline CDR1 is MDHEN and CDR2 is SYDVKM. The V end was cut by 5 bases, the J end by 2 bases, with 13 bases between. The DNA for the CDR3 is TGTGCCAGCAGTGGAGGGGCCGCGGGCAATCAGCCCCAGCATTTT. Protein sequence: CASSGGAAGNQPQHF.

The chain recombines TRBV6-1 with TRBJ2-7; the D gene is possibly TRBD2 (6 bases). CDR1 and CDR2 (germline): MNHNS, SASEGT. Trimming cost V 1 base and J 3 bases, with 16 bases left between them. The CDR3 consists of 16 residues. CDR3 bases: TGTGCCAGCAGTGAAGTGGGAGGTGGCAGGCGCTACGAGCAGTACTTC. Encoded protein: CASSEVGGGRRYEQYF.

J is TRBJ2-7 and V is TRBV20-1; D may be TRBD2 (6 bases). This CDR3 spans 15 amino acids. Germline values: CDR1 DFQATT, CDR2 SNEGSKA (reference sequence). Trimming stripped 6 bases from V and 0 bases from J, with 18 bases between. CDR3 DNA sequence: TGCAGTGCCAGTCGCGGGACGTCCAGCTCCTACGAGCAGTACTTC. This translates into CSASRGTSSSYEQYF.